Included here is one T cell receptor (beta chain) sequence, with context. Its cognate antigen is unknown. The entry originates in a study of monozygotic twins with inflammatory bowel disease. Notes on the study in general: Healthy co-twins, by inverse Simpson, had higher TCRbeta diversity than their siblings with IBD.

Germline V gene sequence: CDR1 DFQATT, CDR2 SNEGSKA (reference sequence). The CDR3 covers 13 residues. TCRdb processed the 5' RACE reads again and assigns one entry to each CDR3 protein, with no DNA. The sample yields 300,000 to 400,000 distinct CDR3 sequences, of which the top ten take up roughly 2%. The chain employs TRBV20-1 and TRBJ1-5; TCRdb's D gene call, TRBD1, goes unchecked for lack of DNA. Specimen: blood. The clonotype was recovered from a human donor with ulcerative colitis or Crohn's disease, or a healthy co-twin of an affected twin (not recorded which). This CDR3 is CSAPYRVGQPQHF.